A single sample gave rise to the 17 T cell receptor beta chains below, sequenced in a study of blood T cell repertoires in COVID-19. Libraries were prepared by immunoSEQ multiplex PCR; TCRdb keeps only in-frame clonotypes and omits some of them. Altogether over 200,000 clones are present, about 85% being singletons, with the ten largest covering approximately 11%. Sequencing was done on a sample of PBMCs or T cells enriched from blood (not recorded which). The receptors originated from a man aged 25 to 40 who had recovered from COVID-19.

This clone has more than one count but fewer than ten. The chain joins TRBV2 to TRBJ1-3; no reliable D call. Germline-derived CDR1 and CDR2 are SNHLY and FYNNEI. This CDR3 has 14 residues. V was cut by 8 bases and J by 6 bases, with 17 bases left in between. CDR3 DNA: TGTGCCAGCCTACGACCCGGGTTTGAAAACACCATATATTTT. Amino acid sequence: CASLRPGFENTIYF.

The chain links TRBV18 to TRBJ1-1, with D possibly TRBD1 on 5 matching bases. Per germline, CDR1 KGHSH and CDR2 LQKENI. Trimming cost V 5 bases and J 8 bases, with 21 bases left between them. The CDR3 has 15 amino acids. The CDR3 here is CASSIDSLSRLEAFF. The CDR3 DNA reads as TGTGCCAGCTCAATCGACAGTTTAAGCAGACTGGAAGCTTTCTTT.

This chain links TRBV30 with TRBJ1-1, with D tentatively TRBD1 (5 bases). Germline V gene data show CDR1 as GTSNPN and CDR2 as SVGIG (reference sequence). The V and J ends lost 3 bases and 2 bases respectively, with 22 bases between them. This CDR3 contains 17 residues. The CDR3, as DNA: TGTGCCTGGAGGCAAGACACTCGGGGGACGGTTAACACTGAAGCTTTCTTT. Translated: CAWRQDTRGTVNTEAFF.

This clone was observed a single time. This chain connects TRBV30 to TRBJ2-1; 11 positions match TRBD2. CDR1 is GTSNPN and CDR2 is SVGIG in the germline V gene (reference sequence). Germline trimming cut 1 base from V and 4 bases from J; bases unmatched to any gene: 15. The CDR3 length is 19 residues. The CDR3 coding sequence is TGTGCCTGGAGTGAGTCCTGGGCTAGCGGGAGGTTTTTGTACAATGAGCAGTTCTTC. This sequence encodes CAWSESWASGRFLYNEQFF.

This chain links TRBV25-1 with TRBJ2-7; 7 nucleotides line up with TRBD1. Germline loops: CDR1 MGHDK, CDR2 SYGVNS. The CDR3 runs 14 residues. Trimming took 3 bases from V and 2 from J; bases not matched to a gene: 4. CDR3 sequence: CASSEDTGAYEQYF. The CDR3 DNA follows: TGTGCCAGCAGTGAGGACACAGGGGCCTACGAGCAGTACTTC.

CDR3 bases: TGCGCCAGCGGCAAGGGGCAGGGAACCCTCCAAGAGACCCAGTACTTC. Translating it yields CASGKGQGTLQETQYF. The chain employs TRBV4-1 and TRBJ2-5; weak D call: TRBD1 (5 bases). Germline CDR1 and CDR2: MGHRA and YSYEKL. The CDR3 is 16 amino acids. V dropped 8 bases and J dropped 1 base, with 20 bases sitting between them.

V usage is TRBV30 and J usage is TRBJ1-2, with 7 bases identical to TRBD1. The CDR3 has 13 amino acids. The V segment lost 4 bases and the J segment 1 base; nucleotides outside the gene matches: 3. The V gene's germline CDR1 is GTSNPN and CDR2 SVGIG (reference sequence). The CDR3 sequence: CAWTRQGNYGYTF. For the CDR3, the DNA is TGTGCCTGGACCCGACAGGGTAACTATGGCTACACCTTC.

The V gene is TRBV7-3, the J gene TRBJ2-5; TRBD2 might be the D (7 bases). Between the trimmed V and J ends, which lost 3 bases and 4 bases, there was a span of 12 bases. Germline V gives CDR1 SGHTA, CDR2 FQGTGA. CDR3 length equals 14 residues. DNA of the CDR3: TGTGCCAGCAGCTTCGGGGGGCGCGGAGAGACCCAGTACTTC. Amino acids: CASSFGGRGETQYF.

This clone was found a few times. The gene calls are TRBV10-3 and TRBJ1-5; D is uncertain. CDR3 size: 14 residues. Germline lookup yields CDR1 ENHRY and CDR2 SYGVKD. Trimming cost V 2 bases and J 1 base, with 6 bases left between them. For the CDR3, the DNA is TGTGCCATCAGTGAGAGCCCGAGCAATCAGCCCCAGCATTTT. Amino acid sequence: CAISESPSNQPQHF.

The rearrangement links TRBV5-5 to TRBJ2-6; no clear D gene. CDR1 SGHKS and CDR2 YYEKEE come from the germline V gene (reference sequence). Trimming left V 2 bases short and J 5 bases short, with 11 bases between. The CDR3 is 15 residues long. The CDR3 nucleotides read TGTGCCAGCAGCTTCGACGGAGCCTGGGCCAACGTCCTGACTTTC. Translation gives CASSFDGAWANVLTF. The whole variable domain, filled in from reference TRBV5-5 and TRBJ2-6, reads DAGVTQSPTHLIKTRGQQVTLRCSPISGHKSVSWYQQVLGQGPQFIFQYYEKEERGRGNFPDRFSARQFPNYSSELNVNALLLGDSALYLCASSFDGAWANVLTFGAGSRLTVL.

This clone was found once. The V and J genes are TRBV7-9 and TRBJ1-3, with unresolved D. The CDR3 runs to 14 residues. The V end was cut by 5 bases, the J end by 4 bases, with 12 bases between. Germline loops: CDR1 SEHNR, CDR2 FQNEAQ (reference sequence). CDR3 in amino acids: CASSAVTGGNTIYF. The CDR3 coding sequence is TGTGCCAGCAGCGCCGTCACGGGAGGAAACACCATATATTTT. Full variable domain (outside the CDR3, taken from reference TRBV7-9 and TRBJ1-3): DTGVSQNPRHKITKRGQNVTFRCDPISEHNRLYWYRQTLGQGPEFLTYFQNEAQLEKSRLLSDRFSAERPKGSFSTLEIQRTEQGDSAMYLCASSAVTGGNTIYFGEGSWLTVV.

This clone was seen only once. This chain links TRBV24-1 with TRBJ2-2; 7 bases are shared with TRBD1. J gave up 5 bases and V 9 bases, and 11 bases lay outside the gene matches. CDR1 and CDR2 from the germline V gene are KGHDR and SFDVKD. There are 15 residues in the CDR3. CDR3 in amino acids: CATQRPGQTTGELFF. CDR3 sequence (DNA): TGTGCCACCCAAAGGCCGGGACAGACGACCGGGGAGCTGTTTTTT.

The genes are TRBV3-1 (or the pseudogene TRBV3-2) and TRBJ1-3, with D unclear. The germline V and J ends were trimmed by 3 bases and 0 bases, with 9 bases remaining between them. Germline CDR1 is LGHDT and CDR2 is YNNKEL (reference sequence). This CDR3 spans 15 amino acids. The CDR3 coding sequence is TGTGCCAGCAGCCAGAGTTTTAGCTCTGGAAACACCATATATTTT. Residues: CASSQSFSSGNTIYF.

The rearrangement links TRBV27 to TRBJ2-7, with TRBD2 identical over 12 bases. CDR3 length: 15 residues. The V gene's germline CDR1 is MNHEY and CDR2 SMNVEV (reference sequence). J lost 7 bases, V lost 5 bases, and 9 bases had no gene match. Here the CDR3 reads CASSTRTSGMWEQYF. DNA of the CDR3: TGTGCCAGCAGTACCCGGACTAGCGGGATGTGGGAGCAGTACTTC.

The genes are TRBV6-5 and TRBJ1-3, with unresolved D. This CDR3 is 15 amino acids long. The V gene lost 0 bases and the J gene lost 4 bases, with 10 bases spanning the gap. Per the germline V gene, CDR1 is MNHEY and CDR2 is SVGAGI. CDR3 coding DNA: TGTGCCAGCAGTTACTCGTTGATAGCGGGAAACACCATATATTTT. Its translation: CASSYSLIAGNTIYF.

The gene calls are TRBV4-3 and TRBJ1-1; maybe TRBD1 (5 bases). This CDR3 has 13 residues. The germline V gene has CDR1 LGHNA and CDR2 YSLEER. V was clipped by 0 bases and J by 7 bases, with 9 bases between them. In DNA, the CDR3 is TGCGCCAGCAGCCAAGATGGGGGGATTGAAGCTTTCTTT. Translation gives CASSQDGGIEAFF.

The chain employs TRBV14 and TRBJ2-1; D remains ambiguous. Germline V CDR1 and CDR2: SGHDN, FVKESK. The CDR3 is 11 amino acids. The V and J ends lost 5 bases and 6 bases respectively, with 5 bases between them. The CDR3 sequence is CASSVLNEQFF. For the CDR3, the DNA is TGTGCCAGCAGCGTCCTCAATGAGCAGTTCTTC. The full variable domain, its missing parts supplied by reference TRBV14 and TRBJ2-1, is EAGVTQFPSHSVIEKGQTVTLRCDPISGHDNLYWYRRVMGKEIKFLLHFVKESKQDESGMPNNRFLAERTGGTYSTLKVQPAELEDSGVYFCASSVLNEQFFGPGTRLTVL.